This TCR beta chain was obtained from a study of cytomegalovirus exposure and HLA in healthy donors. The CDR3 is made up of 13 amino acids. Looked up from germline, CDR1 is MDHEN and CDR2 is SYDVKM. V was shortened by 6 bases and J by 8 bases, with 13 bases between the two germline ends. The method was immunoSEQ multiplex PCR; TCRdb's version includes in-frame clones alone and lacks a portion of them. The sample has roughly 52,000 clones, about nine tenths seen once. The TCR was taken from a woman younger than 45 in good health and CMV-seronegative. The sample taken for sequencing was PBMCs. The chain combines TRBV28 with TRBJ1-4; weak D call: TRBD1 (5 bases). CDR3 loop: CASRPLGPEKLFF. The CDR3 DNA follows: TGTGCCAGCAGGCCTCTGGGGCCGGAAAAACTGTTTTTT.